In this sample, the clone carrying this T cell receptor (beta chain) turned up a few times. Germline lookup yields CDR1 SEHNR and CDR2 FQNEAQ (reference sequence). The CDR3 is 15 residues long. Deletions cut 5 bases from V and 6 bases from J, with 14 bases between. This specimen belongs to a study of blood T cell repertoires in COVID-19. Looking at the study overall: Sources were T cells, B-cell-depleted T cells, or PBMCs; the material itself was cDNA or gDNA.

Authors' analysis steps: It was from reference gene primer amplification that nucleated cell counts were estimated. TCRdb's table, derived via immunoSEQ multiplex PCR, lists solely in-frame clones and lacks some. Clone size and V and J calls were adopted from that table, with D and trimming inferred from the DNA. This sample has more than 45,000 clones, with 70% to 85% found just once. This clonotype was sampled from a human donor in a cohort sampled during active COVID-19. Sequenced sample: peripheral blood. The rearrangement uses TRBV7-9 and TRBJ1-6; no firm D call. The CDR3 is CASSHIAHSNSPLHF. The CDR3 nucleotides read TGTGCCAGCAGCCATATAGCACATTCTAATTCACCCCTCCACTTT.